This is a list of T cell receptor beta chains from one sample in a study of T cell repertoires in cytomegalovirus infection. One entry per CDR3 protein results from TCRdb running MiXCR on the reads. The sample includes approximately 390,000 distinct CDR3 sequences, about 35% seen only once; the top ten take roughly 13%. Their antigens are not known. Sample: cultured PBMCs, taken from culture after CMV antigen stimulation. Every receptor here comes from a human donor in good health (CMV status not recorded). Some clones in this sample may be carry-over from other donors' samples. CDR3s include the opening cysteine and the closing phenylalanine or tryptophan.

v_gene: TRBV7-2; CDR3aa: CASSEGVSGSGETQYF
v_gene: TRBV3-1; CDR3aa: CASSQDIGASSYNEQFF
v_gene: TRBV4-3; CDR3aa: CASSRRGLAGASNTGELFF
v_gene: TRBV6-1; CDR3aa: CASSEVLGRAYGELFF
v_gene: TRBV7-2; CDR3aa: CASSLVPTLNTGELFF
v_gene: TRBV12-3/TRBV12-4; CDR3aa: CASSPRDGENGYTF
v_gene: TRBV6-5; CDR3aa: CASSYSPIGSGITGELFF
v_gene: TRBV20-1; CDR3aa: CSARVGQGFQPQHF
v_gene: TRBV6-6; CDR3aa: CASSYWPNTGELFF
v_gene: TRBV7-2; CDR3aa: CASSFRGKDQPQHF
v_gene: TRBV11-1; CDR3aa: CASSPWAGRGNEQFF
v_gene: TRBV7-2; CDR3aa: CASSLASSRAGETQYF
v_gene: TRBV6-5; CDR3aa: CASSYSTLGVNTEAFF
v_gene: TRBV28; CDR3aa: CASSFRIRTEAFF
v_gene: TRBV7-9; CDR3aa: CASSPVGTGLDFKF
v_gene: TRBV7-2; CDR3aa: CASSPVLLGQPQHF